This is a list of T cell receptor beta chains from one sample in a study of vaccination effects on CD4 cells after COVID-19. Libraries were prepared by immunoSEQ multiplex PCR; TCRdb keeps only in-frame clonotypes and omits some of them. The data show about 50,000 clones, about 70% seen once. No antigen is known for these receptors. The source material was CD4+ T cells from PBMCs cultured without peptide, sampled after COVID-19 vaccination. Receptor source: a human donor who had a prior SARS-CoV-2 infection. Each CDR3 is given without its conserved first and last residue. Fields, in order: CDR3 protein, D gene, J gene, V gene. D genes are given only for firm matches.

CDR3: ASRLLTNTEAF
D: NA
J: TRBJ1-1
V: TRBV7-3

CDR3: ATSDAQGSSGANVLT
D: NA
J: TRBJ2-6
V: TRBV24-1

CDR3: ASSLTENYGYT
D: NA
J: TRBJ1-2
V: TRBV12-3/TRBV12-4

CDR3: ASSLESRTDTQY
D: NA
J: TRBJ2-3
V: TRBV7-2

CDR3: ATRLSHERYEQY
D: NA
J: TRBJ2-7
V: TRBV24-1

CDR3: ASSDQGGGYEQY
D: NA
J: TRBJ2-7
V: TRBV2

CDR3: ASSLEPGTSGPGSGNTIY
D: NA
J: TRBJ1-3
V: TRBV7-3

CDR3: ASGGISGRERETQY
D: TRBD2
J: TRBJ2-5
V: TRBV9

CDR3: ASRSSFGLGEQY
D: NA
J: TRBJ2-7
V: TRBV7-2

CDR3: ASSQYTGAETQY
D: TRBD1
J: TRBJ2-5
V: TRBV3-1/TRBV3-2

CDR3: ASSHSGPSSYNEQF
D: NA
J: TRBJ2-1
V: TRBV7-3

CDR3: ASRRLGGISGANVLT
D: NA
J: TRBJ2-6
V: TRBV19

CDR3: ASSPQMSDTQY
D: NA
J: TRBJ2-3
V: TRBV14

CDR3: ASSENLNTEAF
D: NA
J: TRBJ1-1
V: TRBV18

CDR3: ASSPSGRVPGELF
D: TRBD2
J: TRBJ2-2
V: TRBV4-2

CDR3: ASSISAGGYGYT
D: NA
J: TRBJ1-2
V: TRBV19

CDR3: ASTQVPNQPQH
D: NA
J: TRBJ1-5
V: TRBV18

CDR3: ASSASGGANNEQF
D: TRBD2
J: TRBJ2-1
V: TRBV7-8

CDR3: ASSQDWGQGQETQY
D: NA
J: TRBJ2-5
V: TRBV3-1/TRBV3-2

CDR3: ASSEDRGLGTEAF
D: TRBD1
J: TRBJ1-1
V: TRBV6-1

CDR3: ASSSEPRGDYGYT
D: NA
J: TRBJ1-2
V: TRBV5-4

CDR3: ASSLIPGPYNEQF
D: NA
J: TRBJ2-1
V: TRBV7-3

CDR3: ASSLDSASGSYEQY
D: TRBD2
J: TRBJ2-7
V: TRBV7-2

CDR3: ASSEGPDGETQY
D: NA
J: TRBJ2-5
V: TRBV6-1

CDR3: ASSLVPDRGRETQY
D: TRBD1
J: TRBJ2-5
V: TRBV5-4

CDR3: ASSAGTSPNYGYT
D: NA
J: TRBJ1-2
V: TRBV18

CDR3: ASTLSSGAADNQPQH
D: NA
J: TRBJ1-5
V: TRBV19

CDR3: ASSVGGYGAF
D: NA
J: TRBJ1-1
V: TRBV10-2

CDR3: ASCQNVNTEAF
D: NA
J: TRBJ1-1
V: TRBV18

CDR3: ASSPTGTDTQY
D: TRBD1
J: TRBJ2-3
V: TRBV18

CDR3: ASSRSLGGAQETQY
D: NA
J: TRBJ2-5
V: TRBV18

CDR3: ASSAGVLGNQPQH
D: NA
J: TRBJ1-5
V: TRBV7-2

CDR3: ASSQSVDYAYEQY
D: NA
J: TRBJ2-7
V: TRBV3-1/TRBV3-2

CDR3: ASGLVRDPGGPKVPQH
D: NA
J: TRBJ1-5
V: TRBV12-5

CDR3: ASSSTGYEQY
D: NA
J: TRBJ2-7
V: TRBV13

CDR3: ASSPASGSTYEQY
D: TRBD2
J: TRBJ2-7
V: TRBV4-2

CDR3: ASSPQGPGELF
D: NA
J: TRBJ2-2
V: TRBV5-8

CDR3: ASSPPSGSAKNIQY
D: TRBD2
J: TRBJ2-4
V: TRBV2

CDR3: ASKALLYEQY
D: NA
J: TRBJ2-7
V: TRBV6-5

CDR3: SVAIQLAGEGNTQY
D: TRBD2
J: TRBJ2-3
V: TRBV29-1

CDR3: AVPDKTGSVGDTIY
D: NA
J: TRBJ1-3
V: TRBV24-1

CDR3: ASGTPGEGNTEAF
D: NA
J: TRBJ1-1
V: TRBV28

CDR3: ASSVYRGPTLNYGYT
D: TRBD1
J: TRBJ1-2
V: TRBV9

CDR3: ASSLQTGGGTEAF
D: TRBD1
J: TRBJ1-1
V: TRBV18

CDR3: AWSRGTSQPQH
D: NA
J: TRBJ1-5
V: TRBV30

CDR3: ASSLDLAKDTQY
D: NA
J: TRBJ2-3
V: TRBV5-1

CDR3: ASSQTVGLHSNQPQH
D: NA
J: TRBJ1-5
V: TRBV4-1

CDR3: ASSIGPVRGRSNQPQH
D: NA
J: TRBJ1-5
V: TRBV19

CDR3: ASSGGTVSLQETQY
D: NA
J: TRBJ2-5
V: TRBV5-1

CDR3: ASSNRAEGAYEQY
D: NA
J: TRBJ2-7
V: TRBV6-5

CDR3: ASSLVGLSNEQF
D: NA
J: TRBJ2-1
V: TRBV5-4

CDR3: ASSPTSGGYNEQF
D: TRBD2
J: TRBJ2-1
V: TRBV5-4

CDR3: ASSQPGQGLDEQY
D: TRBD1
J: TRBJ2-7
V: TRBV23-1